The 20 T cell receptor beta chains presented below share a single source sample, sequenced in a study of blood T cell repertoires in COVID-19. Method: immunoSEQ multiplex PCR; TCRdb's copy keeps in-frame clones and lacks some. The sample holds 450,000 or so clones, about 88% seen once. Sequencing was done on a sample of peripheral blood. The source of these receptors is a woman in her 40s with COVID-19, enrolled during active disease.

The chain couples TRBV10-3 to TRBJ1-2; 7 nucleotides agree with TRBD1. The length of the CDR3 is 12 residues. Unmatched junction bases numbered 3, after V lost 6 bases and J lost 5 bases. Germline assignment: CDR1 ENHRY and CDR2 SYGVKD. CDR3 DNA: TGTGCCATCAGGGGGACAGTTTATGGCTACACCTTC. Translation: CAIRGTVYGYTF.

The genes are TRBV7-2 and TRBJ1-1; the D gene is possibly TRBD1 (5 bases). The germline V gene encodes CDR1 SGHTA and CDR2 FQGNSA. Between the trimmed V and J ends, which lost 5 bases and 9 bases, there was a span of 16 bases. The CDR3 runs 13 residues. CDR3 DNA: TGTGCCAGCAGCCGCGAACAGGAGACCAAAGCTTTCTTT. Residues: CASSREQETKAFF.

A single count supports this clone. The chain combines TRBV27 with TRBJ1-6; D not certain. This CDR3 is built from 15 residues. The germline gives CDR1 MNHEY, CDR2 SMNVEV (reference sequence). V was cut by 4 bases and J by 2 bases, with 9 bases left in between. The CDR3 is CASSYSLTYNSPLHF. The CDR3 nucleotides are TGTGCCAGCAGTTATTCACTTACCTATAATTCACCCCTCCACTTT.

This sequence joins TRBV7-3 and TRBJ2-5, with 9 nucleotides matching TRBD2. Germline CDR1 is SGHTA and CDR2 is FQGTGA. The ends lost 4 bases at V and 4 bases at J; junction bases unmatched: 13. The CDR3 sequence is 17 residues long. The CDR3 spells CASSSPEGAGGLETQYF. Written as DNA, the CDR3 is TGTGCCAGCAGCTCCCCCGAGGGGGCGGGAGGGCTAGAGACCCAGTACTTC.

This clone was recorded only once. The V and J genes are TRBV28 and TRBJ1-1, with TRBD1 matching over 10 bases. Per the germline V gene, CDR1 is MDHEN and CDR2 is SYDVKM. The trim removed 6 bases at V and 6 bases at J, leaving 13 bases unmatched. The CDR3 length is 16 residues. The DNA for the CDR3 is TGTGCCAGCAGACCCGGACAGGGGGTGGGTAGGGCTGAAGCTTTCTTT. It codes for CASRPGQGVGRAEAFF.

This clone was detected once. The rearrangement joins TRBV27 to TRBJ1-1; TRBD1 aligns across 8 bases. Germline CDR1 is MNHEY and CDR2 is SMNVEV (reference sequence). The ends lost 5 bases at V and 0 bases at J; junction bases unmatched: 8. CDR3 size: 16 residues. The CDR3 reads CASSPDREGMNTEAFF. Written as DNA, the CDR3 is TGTGCCAGCAGTCCGGACAGGGAAGGTATGAACACTGAAGCTTTCTTT.

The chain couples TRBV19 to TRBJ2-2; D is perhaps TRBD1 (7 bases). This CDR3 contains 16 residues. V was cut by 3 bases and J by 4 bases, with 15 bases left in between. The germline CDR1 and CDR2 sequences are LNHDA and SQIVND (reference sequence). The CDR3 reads CASSIIPQGGTGELFF. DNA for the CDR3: TGTGCCAGTAGTATCATTCCCCAGGGGGGCACCGGGGAGCTGTTTTTT. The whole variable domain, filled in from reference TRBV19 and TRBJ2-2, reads DGGITQSPKYLFRKEGQNVTLSCEQNLNHDAMYWYRQDPGQGLRLIYYSQIVNDFQKGDIAEGYSVSREKKESFPLTVTSAQKNPTAFYLCASSIIPQGGTGELFFGEGSRLTVL.

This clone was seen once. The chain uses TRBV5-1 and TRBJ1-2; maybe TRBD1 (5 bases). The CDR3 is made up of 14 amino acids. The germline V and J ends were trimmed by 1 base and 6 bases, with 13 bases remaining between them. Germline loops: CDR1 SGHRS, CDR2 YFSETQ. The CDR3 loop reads CASSLKDNRDGYTF. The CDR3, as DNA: TGCGCCAGCAGCTTGAAGGACAACCGGGATGGCTACACCTTC.

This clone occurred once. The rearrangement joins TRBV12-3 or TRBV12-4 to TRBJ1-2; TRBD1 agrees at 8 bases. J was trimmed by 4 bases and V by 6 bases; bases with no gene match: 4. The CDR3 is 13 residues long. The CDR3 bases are TGTGCCAGCAGCAGGGGGCTCGTCTATGGCTACACCTTC. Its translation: CASSRGLVYGYTF.

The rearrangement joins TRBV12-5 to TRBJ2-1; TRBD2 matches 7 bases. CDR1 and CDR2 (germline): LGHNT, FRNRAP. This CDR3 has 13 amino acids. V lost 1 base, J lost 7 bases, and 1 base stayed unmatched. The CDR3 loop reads CASGLGGGNEQFF. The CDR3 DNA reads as TGTGCTAGTGGTTTGGGGGGGGGAAATGAGCAGTTCTTC. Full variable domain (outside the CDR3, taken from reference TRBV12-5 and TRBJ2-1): DARVTQTPRHKVTEMGQEVTMRCQPILGHNTVFWYRQTMMQGLELLAYFRNRAPLDDSGMPKDRFSAEMPDATLATLKIQPSEPRDSAVYFCASGLGGGNEQFFGPGTRLTVL.

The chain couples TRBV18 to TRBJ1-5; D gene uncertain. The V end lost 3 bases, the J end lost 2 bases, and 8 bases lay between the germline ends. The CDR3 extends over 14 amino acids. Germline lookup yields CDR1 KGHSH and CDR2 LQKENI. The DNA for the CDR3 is TGTGCCAGCTCACCTGAGATAGGCAATCAGCCCCAGCATTTT. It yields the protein CASSPEIGNQPQHF.

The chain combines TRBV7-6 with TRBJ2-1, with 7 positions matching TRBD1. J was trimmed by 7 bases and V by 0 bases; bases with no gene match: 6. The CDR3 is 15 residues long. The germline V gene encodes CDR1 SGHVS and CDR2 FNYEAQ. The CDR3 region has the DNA TGTGCCAGCAGCTTAGCAGGGGGCATTGGGAATGAGCAGTTCTTC. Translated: CASSLAGGIGNEQFF.

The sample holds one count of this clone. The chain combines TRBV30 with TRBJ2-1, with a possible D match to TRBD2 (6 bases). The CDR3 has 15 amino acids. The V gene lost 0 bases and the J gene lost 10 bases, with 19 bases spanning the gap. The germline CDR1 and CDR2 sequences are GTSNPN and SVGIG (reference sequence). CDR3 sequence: CAWSVDGGDRREQFF. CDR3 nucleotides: TGTGCCTGGAGTGTAGACGGGGGAGACCGGCGGGAGCAGTTCTTC.

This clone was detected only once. The CDR3 spells CASSWTGEEKLFF. The CDR3 coding sequence is TGTGCCAGCAGCTGGACAGGGGAGGAAAAACTGTTTTTT. The chain recombines TRBV5-4 with TRBJ1-4, with TRBD1 matching over 9 bases. The CDR3 runs to 13 residues. The V segment lost 3 bases and the J segment 8 bases; nucleotides outside the gene matches: 2. Germline V gene data show CDR1 as SGHNT and CDR2 as YYREEE (reference sequence).

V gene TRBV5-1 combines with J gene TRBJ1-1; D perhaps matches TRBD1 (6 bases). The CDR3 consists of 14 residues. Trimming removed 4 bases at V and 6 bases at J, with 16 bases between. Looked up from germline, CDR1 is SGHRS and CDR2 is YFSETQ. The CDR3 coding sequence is TGCGCCAGCAGCCCAGGGGACATTCGGTCTGAAGCTTTCTTT. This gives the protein CASSPGDIRSEAFF.

The CDR3 DNA sequence: TGCGCCAGCAGAAAAATACCCGGGGAGACCCAGTACTTC. This sequence encodes CASRKIPGETQYF. The chain recombines TRBV5-1 with TRBJ2-5; no reliable D call. The ends were cut back, 5 bases at V and 5 bases at J, with 13 bases in the middle. Germline lookup yields CDR1 SGHRS and CDR2 YFSETQ. This CDR3 comprises 13 residues.

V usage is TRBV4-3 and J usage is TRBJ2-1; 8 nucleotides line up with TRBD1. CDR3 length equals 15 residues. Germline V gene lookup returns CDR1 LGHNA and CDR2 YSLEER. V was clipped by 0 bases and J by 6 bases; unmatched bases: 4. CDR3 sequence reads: CASSQEDREGNEQFF. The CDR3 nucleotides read TGCGCCAGCAGCCAAGAGGACAGGGAAGGCAATGAGCAGTTCTTC.

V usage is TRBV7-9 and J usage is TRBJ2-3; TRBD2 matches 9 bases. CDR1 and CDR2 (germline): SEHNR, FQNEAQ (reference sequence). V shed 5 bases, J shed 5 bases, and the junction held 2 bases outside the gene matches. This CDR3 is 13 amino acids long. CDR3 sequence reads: CASSVSGRDTQYF. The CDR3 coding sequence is TGTGCCAGCAGCGTTAGCGGGAGAGATACGCAGTATTTT.

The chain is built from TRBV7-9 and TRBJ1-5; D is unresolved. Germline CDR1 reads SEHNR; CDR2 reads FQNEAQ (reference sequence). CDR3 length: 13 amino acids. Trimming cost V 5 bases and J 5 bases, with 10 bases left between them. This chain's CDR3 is CASSLLRDQPQHF. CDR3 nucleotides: TGTGCCAGCAGCCTCCTGAGGGATCAGCCCCAGCATTTT.

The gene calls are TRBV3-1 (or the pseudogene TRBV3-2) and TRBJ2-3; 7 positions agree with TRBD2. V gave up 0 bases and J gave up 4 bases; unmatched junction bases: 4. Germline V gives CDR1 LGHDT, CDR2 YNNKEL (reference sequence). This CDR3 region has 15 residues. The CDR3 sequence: CASSQDGGGSDTQYF. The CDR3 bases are TGTGCCAGCAGCCAAGATGGGGGGGGATCAGATACGCAGTATTTT.